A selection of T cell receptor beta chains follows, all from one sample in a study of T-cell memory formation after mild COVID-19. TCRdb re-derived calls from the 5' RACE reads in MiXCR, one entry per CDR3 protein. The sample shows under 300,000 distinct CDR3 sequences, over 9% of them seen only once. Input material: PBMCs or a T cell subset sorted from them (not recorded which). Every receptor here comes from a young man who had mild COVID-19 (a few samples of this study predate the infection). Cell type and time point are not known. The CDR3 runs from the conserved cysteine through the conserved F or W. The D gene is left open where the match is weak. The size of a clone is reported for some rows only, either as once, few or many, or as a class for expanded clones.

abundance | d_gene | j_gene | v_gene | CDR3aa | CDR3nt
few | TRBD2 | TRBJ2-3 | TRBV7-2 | CASSLVTGTRDTQYF | TGTGCCAGCAGCTTAGTAACCGGGACTAGAGATACGCAGTATTTT
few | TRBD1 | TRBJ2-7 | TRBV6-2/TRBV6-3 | CASSRPGTGFYEQYF | TGTGCCAGCAGTCGACCCGGGACAGGTTTCTACGAGCAGTACTTC
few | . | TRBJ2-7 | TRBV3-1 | CASAWGTGGSYEQYF | TGTGCCAGTGCGTGGGGAACAGGAGGTTCCTACGAGCAGTACTTC
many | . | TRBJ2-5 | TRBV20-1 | CSASRAGHTQETQYF | TGCAGTGCTAGTAGGGCGGGACACACCCAAGAGACCCAGTACTTC
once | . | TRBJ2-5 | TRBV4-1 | CASSHPWGETQYF | TGCGCCAGCAGCCATCCGTGGGGGGAGACCCAGTACTTC
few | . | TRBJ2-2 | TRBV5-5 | CASSFYRPQGGELFF | TGTGCCAGCAGCTTTTACAGGCCTCAGGGCGGGGAGCTGTTTTTT
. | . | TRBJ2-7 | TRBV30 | CAWTRDASYEQCF | TGTGCCTGGACGCGGGACGCCTCCTACGAGCAGTGCTTC
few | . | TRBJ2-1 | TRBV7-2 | CASHARITNEQFF | TGTGCCAGTCACGCCCGGATTACAAATGAGCAGTTCTTC
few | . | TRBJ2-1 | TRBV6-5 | CASSYIAEGVDLGSEQFF | TGTGCCAGCAGTTACATCGCGGAGGGGGTTGACTTGGGGAGTGAGCAGTTCTTC
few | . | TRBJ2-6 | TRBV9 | CASSVPRGRGANVLTF | TGTGCCAGCAGCGTGCCCAGGGGTCGGGGGGCCAACGTCCTGACTTTC
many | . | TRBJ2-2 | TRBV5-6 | CASKTGNTGELFF | TGTGCCAGCAAGACAGGGAACACCGGGGAGCTGTTTTTT
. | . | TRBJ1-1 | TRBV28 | CASSSSWGNTEAFF | TGTGCCAGCAGTTCCTCTTGGGGGAACACTGAAGCTTTCTTT
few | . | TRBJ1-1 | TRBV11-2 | CASSKYAGGDTEAFF | TGTGCCAGCAGCAAATACGCGGGGGGGGACACTGAAGCTTTCTTT
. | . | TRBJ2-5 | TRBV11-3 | CASSPRGAETQYF | TGTGCCAGCAGCCCTAGGGGTGCGGAGACCCAGTACTTC
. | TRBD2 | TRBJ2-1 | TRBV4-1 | CASSRGLAGGPGNEQFF | TGCGCCAGCAGCCGAGGATTAGCGGGGGGGCCGGGGAATGAGCAGTTCTTC
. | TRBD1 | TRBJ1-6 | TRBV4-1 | CASSQEGRGSISYNSPLHF | TGCGCCAGCAGCCAAGAGGGCAGGGGGTCGATATCCTATAATTCACCCCTCCACTTT
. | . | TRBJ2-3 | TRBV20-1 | CSALFFSTDTQYF | TGCAGTGCGCTTTTTTTTAGCACAGATACGCAGTATTTT
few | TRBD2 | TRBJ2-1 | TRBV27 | CASSLVAGGNNEQFF | TGTGCCAGCAGTTTAGTGGCGGGGGGCAACAATGAGCAGTTCTTC
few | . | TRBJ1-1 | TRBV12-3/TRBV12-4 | CASSLMGLLNTEAFF | TGTGCCAGCAGTTTAATGGGGCTTTTGAACACTGAAGCTTTCTTT
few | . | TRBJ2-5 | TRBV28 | CAGDGTPGQETQYF | TGTGCCGGTGATGGGACTCCGGGCCAGGAGACCCAGTACTTC
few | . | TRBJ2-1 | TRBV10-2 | CASSESLYVEQFF | TGCGCCAGCAGTGAGTCCTTGTATGTTGAGCAGTTCTTC
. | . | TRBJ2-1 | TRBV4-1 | CASSLPGAKPYNEQFF | TGCGCCAGCAGCCTTCCCGGGGCGAAACCTTACAATGAGCAGTTCTTC
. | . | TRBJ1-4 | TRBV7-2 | CASSLTQPLDLTNEKLFF | TGTGCCAGCAGCTTAACACAGCCCTTAGACCTTACTAATGAAAAACTGTTTTTT
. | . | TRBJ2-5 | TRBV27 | CASSIGARQETQYF | TGTGCCAGCAGTATTGGGGCCCGGCAAGAGACCCAGTACTTC
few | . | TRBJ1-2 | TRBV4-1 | CASTNVVGGMVYGYTF | TGCGCCAGCACTAACGTGGTTGGGGGGATGGTCTATGGCTACACCTTC
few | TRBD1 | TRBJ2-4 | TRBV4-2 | CASSQALWGQGVNIQYF | TGTGCCAGCAGCCAAGCTTTATGGGGACAGGGGGTGAACATTCAGTACTTC
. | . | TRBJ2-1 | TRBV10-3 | CAISVVYNEQFF | TGTGCCATCAGTGTGGTGTACAATGAGCAGTTCTTC
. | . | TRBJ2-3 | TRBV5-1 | CATSVGGTDTQYF | TGCGCCACCTCTGTGGGGGGCACAGATACGCAGTATTTT
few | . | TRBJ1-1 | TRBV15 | CATSRDPHPPAFF | TGTGCCACCAGCAGAGATCCCCATCCCCCGGCTTTCTTT
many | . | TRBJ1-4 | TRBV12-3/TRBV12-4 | CASSDGGSELFF | TGTGCCAGCAGTGATGGGGGATCTGAACTGTTTTTT
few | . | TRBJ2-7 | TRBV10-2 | CASSGHEQYF | TGCGCCAGCAGTGGCCACGAGCAGTACTTC
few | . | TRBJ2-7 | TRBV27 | CASSLSAGLREQYF | TGTGCCAGCAGTTTATCGGCGGGGTTGAGGGAGCAGTACTTC
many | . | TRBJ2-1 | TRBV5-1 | CASSQGGGSYNEQFF | TGCGCCAGCAGCCAGGGGGGCGGCTCCTACAATGAGCAGTTCTTC